What follows are 24 T cell receptor beta chains derived from one specimen sequenced in a study of blood T cell repertoires in COVID-19. The method was immunoSEQ multiplex PCR; TCRdb's version includes in-frame clones alone and lacks a portion of them. The table lists approximately 410,000 clones, 80% to 90% of them singletons. Sequencing was carried out using peripheral blood. These receptor sequences come from a young woman with active or convalescent COVID-19.

The chain carries TRBV5-6 and TRBJ2-3, with 11 bases matching TRBD2. This CDR3 spans 16 amino acids. The germline V gene has CDR1 SGHDT and CDR2 YYEEEE. V trimming: 4 bases; J trimming: 2 bases; junction bases outside the gene matches: 6. The CDR3, as DNA: TGTGCCAGCAGCCAAAAACTAGCGGGGGACACAGATACGCAGTATTTT. This codes for CASSQKLAGDTDTQYF.

The chain couples TRBV4-1 to TRBJ1-5; no definite D call. This CDR3 contains 16 residues. The germline V gene has CDR1 MGHRA and CDR2 YSYEKL. Trimming removed 4 bases from V and 4 bases from J, with 17 bases in between. The CDR3 spells CASSPGSSPGNQPQHF. CDR3 nucleotide sequence: TGCGCCAGCAGCCCTGGGAGCAGCCCCGGGAATCAGCCCCAGCATTTT.

The chain has TRBV15 and TRBJ1-1, with TRBD1 matching over 9 bases. Germline V CDR1 and CDR2: LNHNV, YYDKDF (reference sequence). This CDR3 region has 15 residues. V was clipped by 3 bases and J by 2 bases; unmatched bases: 4. The chain's CDR3 is CATSSPDRGNTEAFF. CDR3 sequence (DNA): TGTGCCACCAGCAGTCCGGACAGGGGAAACACTGAAGCTTTCTTT.

The chain joins TRBV3-1 (or the pseudogene TRBV3-2) to TRBJ1-5; 10 bases map to TRBD1. CDR1 LGHDT and CDR2 YNNKEL come from the germline V gene (reference sequence). The CDR3 has 14 residues. Unmatched junction bases numbered 5, after V lost 4 bases and J lost 8 bases. CDR3: CASSPRDRGEPQHF. DNA for the CDR3: TGTGCCAGCAGCCCCCGGGACAGGGGAGAGCCCCAGCATTTT.

The rearrangement uses TRBV5-1 and TRBJ2-7; D gene uncertain. Looked up from germline, CDR1 is SGHRS and CDR2 is YFSETQ. The V end lost 1 base, the J end lost 1 base, and 9 bases lay between the germline ends. CDR3 length: 14 amino acids. Here the CDR3 reads CASSLLQPSYEQYF. CDR3 nucleotide sequence: TGCGCCAGCAGCTTGTTACAGCCATCCTACGAGCAGTACTTC. The full variable domain, in which reference TRBV5-1 and TRBJ2-7 provide the parts outside the CDR3, is KAGVTQTPRYLIKTRGQQVTLSCSPISGHRSVSWYQQTPGQGLQFLFEYFSETQRNKGNFPGRFSGRQFSNSRSEMNVSTLELGDSALYLCASSLLQPSYEQYFGPGTRLTVT.

This chain links TRBV6-5 with TRBJ1-2, with D perhaps TRBD1 (6 bases). The CDR3 loop spans 13 amino acids. V dropped 2 bases and J dropped 11 bases, with 15 bases sitting between them. Germline-derived CDR1 and CDR2 are MNHEY and SVGAGI. Here the CDR3 reads CASSYGGAAGYTF. CDR3 DNA: TGTGCCAGCAGTTACGGGGGGGCCGCTGGGTACACCTTC.

This rearrangement joins TRBV29-1 to TRBJ2-7, with 10 positions matching TRBD2. There are 14 residues in the CDR3. V lost 4 bases, J lost 3 bases, and 6 bases stayed unmatched. Germline lookup yields CDR1 SQVTM and CDR2 ANQGSEA. Written as DNA, the CDR3 is TGCAGCGTTGCCGGGCTAGCGGGAGTCTACGAGCAGTACTTC. This translates into CSVAGLAGVYEQYF.

The chain employs TRBV3-1 (or the pseudogene TRBV3-2) and TRBJ2-5, with 12 positions matching TRBD2. Germline values: CDR1 LGHDT, CDR2 YNNKEL (reference sequence). V lost 3 bases and J lost 4; bases outside the gene matches: 18. The CDR3 covers 20 residues. CDR3 amino acids: CASSHVLPYSSGGARETQYF. CDR3 coding DNA: TGTGCCAGCAGCCACGTCCTTCCTTACTCTAGCGGGGGGGCCAGAGAGACCCAGTACTTC.

This clone has only a few counts. The chain carries TRBV29-1 and TRBJ2-7; no firm D call. V was pared by 5 bases and J by 6 bases, with 11 bases between. The CDR3 extends over 11 amino acids. CDR1 and CDR2 from the germline V gene are SQVTM and ANQGSEA. This chain's CDR3 is CSVRGMSEQYF. In DNA form, the CDR3 reads TGCAGCGTTCGAGGTATGTCCGAGCAGTACTTC.

In regard to this clone: Within the sample, other DNA sequences also encode this same CDR3. The V call is TRBV19, the J call TRBJ1-1; D remains unclear. V lost 1 base to trimming and J lost 2 bases, with 8 bases between them. Germline CDR1 LNHDA, CDR2 SQIVND (reference sequence). This CDR3 contains 14 residues. The CDR3 loop reads CASSIGAVNTEAFF. The CDR3, as DNA: TGTGCCAGTAGTATAGGGGCAGTTAACACTGAAGCTTTCTTT.

V is TRBV11-2 and J is TRBJ2-4, with 7 bases fitting TRBD2. CDR1 is SGHAT and CDR2 is FQNNGV in the germline V gene. Trimming at V came to 6 bases and at J to 1 base, leaving 9 bases not matched to a gene. The CDR3 has 16 residues. The CDR3 reads CASSHPPGGAKNIQYF. The CDR3 DNA is TGTGCCAGCAGTCACCCTCCCGGGGGGGCCAAAAACATTCAGTACTTC.

The rearrangement links TRBV7-9 to TRBJ2-7, with 8 nucleotides matching TRBD1. Trimming cost V 3 bases and J 0 bases; bases outside gene matches: 13. This CDR3 has 18 amino acids. CDR1 is SEHNR, CDR2 FQNEAQ, per germline (reference sequence). CDR3 sequence reads: CASSFTQGADTLSYEQYF. CDR3 bases: TGTGCCAGCAGCTTCACGCAGGGGGCCGACACCCTCTCCTACGAGCAGTACTTC. The complete variable domain, with remaining parts taken from reference TRBV7-9 and TRBJ2-7, reads DTGVSQNPRHKITKRGQNVTFRCDPISEHNRLYWYRQTLGQGPEFLTYFQNEAQLEKSRLLSDRFSAERPKGSFSTLEIQRTEQGDSAMYLCASSFTQGADTLSYEQYFGPGTRLTVT.

The chain uses TRBV6-5 and TRBJ2-7; 9 positions agree with TRBD1. The CDR3 is made up of 16 amino acids. V trimming: 2 bases; J trimming: 2 bases; junction bases outside the gene matches: 7. Germline CDR1 and CDR2: MNHEY and SVGAGI. The CDR3 DNA reads TGTGCCAGCAGTTACGAGTGGGGGACAGGGACCTACGAGCAGTACTTC. As protein: CASSYEWGTGTYEQYF.

The rearrangement joins TRBV7-2 to TRBJ1-2; D may be TRBD1 (6 bases). V lost 5 bases, J lost 3 bases, and 13 bases lay in between. CDR3 length: 14 amino acids. Germline loops: CDR1 SGHTA, CDR2 FQGNSA. The CDR3 DNA sequence: TGTGCCAGCAGCCCCCGGGACAAGTACTATGGCTACACCTTC. Translated: CASSPRDKYYGYTF.

J is TRBJ2-1 and V is TRBV12-3 or TRBV12-4; D is perhaps TRBD1 (6 bases). Trimming removed 10 bases from V and 9 bases from J, with 16 bases in between. CDR3 length: 12 amino acids. The CDR3 region is CATQVRGTEQFF. For the CDR3, the DNA is TGTGCCACCCAAGTCAGGGGTACTGAGCAGTTCTTC.

The V call is TRBV2, the J call TRBJ2-7; unclear D gene. This CDR3 is 15 amino acids long. Germline CDR1 reads SNHLY; CDR2 reads FYNNEI. Trimming cost V 0 bases and J 2 bases, with 11 bases left between them. In nucleotides, the CDR3 is TGTGCCAGCAGTGAAGCGGTCCGGTTCACCTACGAGCAGTACTTC. The encoded protein is CASSEAVRFTYEQYF.

The chain employs TRBV5-6 and TRBJ2-5; D not resolved. The CDR3 has 16 residues. The V end was cut by 6 bases, the J end by 0 bases, with 18 bases between. Germline lookup yields CDR1 SGHDT and CDR2 YYEEEE. CDR3 sequence: CASTSLVAVYQETQYF. The CDR3 DNA sequence: TGTGCCAGCACCTCACTCGTAGCAGTGTACCAAGAGACCCAGTACTTC.

This chain joins TRBV11-2 and TRBJ2-3; TRBD1 matches at 8 bases. The V gene's germline CDR1 is SGHAT and CDR2 FQNNGV. The CDR3 covers 16 residues. Trimming at V came to 3 bases and at J to 3 bases, leaving 8 bases not matched to a gene. The CDR3 nucleotides are TGTGCCAGCAGCTTGGGGAACAGGGGGATAACAGATACGCAGTATTTT. It codes for CASSLGNRGITDTQYF.

J is TRBJ2-2 and V is TRBV15, with D tentatively TRBD1 (5 bases). Deletions cut 4 bases from V and 2 bases from J, with 11 bases between. Germline V lookup: CDR1 LNHNV, CDR2 YYDKDF (reference sequence). The CDR3 is made up of 15 amino acids. The CDR3 DNA reads TGTGCCACCAGCAAAGACAGCGAAAACACCGGGGAGCTGTTTTTT. Translating gives CATSKDSENTGELFF.

In regard to this clone: Mismatch with germline at one junction end may stem from a read error. Here the CDR3 reads CASSQEGTKNQPQHF. CDR3 bases: TGCGCCAGCAGCCAAGAAGGGACAAAAAATCAACCCCAGCATTTT. The chain is built from TRBV4-1 and TRBJ1-5, with D possibly TRBD1 on 6 matching bases. This CDR3 comprises 15 residues. Looked up from germline, CDR1 is MGHRA and CDR2 is YSYEKL.

The chain employs TRBV5-1 and TRBJ2-1, with a weak D call TRBD1 (5 bases). The CDR3 spans 15 residues. Germline-derived CDR1 and CDR2 are SGHRS and YFSETQ. V lost 4 bases, J lost 3 bases, and 14 bases lay in between. Here the CDR3 DNA reads TGCGCCAGCAGCCCCCACAGGTCTTTCTACAATGAGCAGTTCTTC. It translates to CASSPHRSFYNEQFF.

V and J are TRBV5-5 and TRBJ1-1; D not resolved. The CDR3 loop spans 12 amino acids. V lost 6 bases to trimming and J lost 1 base, with 7 bases between them. Per the germline V gene, CDR1 is SGHKS and CDR2 is YYEKEE (reference sequence). CDR3 DNA: TGTGCCAGCATGATAGAGAACACTGAAGCTTTCTTT. Amino acids: CASMIENTEAFF. The variable domain in full, with the rest retrieved from reference TRBV5-5 and TRBJ1-1, is DAGVTQSPTHLIKTRGQQVTLRCSPISGHKSVSWYQQVLGQGPQFIFQYYEKEERGRGNFPDRFSARQFPNYSSELNVNALLLGDSALYLCASMIENTEAFFGQGTRLTVV.

The rearrangement joins TRBV27 to TRBJ2-2, with 10 bases lining up with TRBD1. With V trimmed by 5 bases and J by 7 bases, 7 bases remained unmatched. Germline V gene data show CDR1 as MNHEY and CDR2 as SMNVEV (reference sequence). The CDR3 totals 15 residues. In DNA form, the CDR3 reads TGTGCCAGCAGTCGCCTGGGACAGGGGTTCGGGGAGCTGTTTTTT. It yields the protein CASSRLGQGFGELFF.

The chain combines TRBV21-1 with TRBJ2-1; whether TRBD2, the table's D call, matches the DNA was not checked. TRBV21-1 is classified as a pseudogene. The CDR3 is made up of 18 amino acids. The CDR3 spells CASSARTSGRAPYNEQFF. The CDR3, as DNA: TGTGCCAGCAGCGCCCGGACTAGCGGGAGGGCGCCCTACAATGAGCAGTTCTTC.